These 30 T cell receptor beta chains were all obtained from the same sample, sequenced in a study of cytomegalovirus exposure and HLA in healthy donors. Some clones are missing from TCRdb's copy, which holds only in-frame ones; the method was immunoSEQ multiplex PCR. The top ten clones hold roughly 0.96% of a sample with 250,000 to 350,000 clones, around 90% of them seen once. Source material: PBMCs. Receptor source: a man aged 25-45 years in good health and CMV-seronegative.

Turning to this clone: This specimen includes other DNA sequences encoding the same CDR3. The chain carries TRBV6-6 and TRBJ1-5; no reliable D call. Trimming took off 2 bases at V and 2 bases at J, with 10 bases between the two ends. Germline assignment: CDR1 MNHNY and CDR2 SVGAGI (reference sequence). This CDR3 spans 15 amino acids. The CDR3: CASSYGTGGNQPQHF. The DNA for the CDR3 is TGTGCCAGCAGTTACGGCACCGGGGGCAATCAGCCCCAGCATTTT.

V gene TRBV7-6 combines with J gene TRBJ1-3, with 11 bases matching TRBD1. Trimming removed 4 bases from V and 0 bases from J; junction bases left unmatched: 8. CDR1 and CDR2 (germline): SGHVS, FNYEAQ. The CDR3 sequence is 18 residues long. The CDR3 DNA sequence: TGTGCCAGCAGCTCCGGGACAGGGGGAACGGGCTCTGGAAACACCATATATTTT. This encodes CASSSGTGGTGSGNTIYF.

V usage is TRBV2 and J usage is TRBJ1-2, with 7 bases fitting TRBD1. V shed 2 bases, J shed 3 bases, and the junction held 12 bases outside the gene matches. Per the germline V gene, CDR1 is SNHLY and CDR2 is FYNNEI. This CDR3 region has 17 residues. CDR3 amino acids: CASSENPIGGFDYGYTF. In DNA form, the CDR3 reads TGTGCCAGCAGTGAAAATCCGATAGGGGGCTTTGACTATGGCTACACCTTC.

This clone was counted once. CDR3 bases: TGTGCCAGCAGGGATGAGGACAGGTACCAAGAGACCCAGTACTTC. This sequence encodes CASRDEDRYQETQYF. The V gene is TRBV6-1, the J gene TRBJ2-5, with 7 bases aligning to TRBD1. CDR1 is MNHNS, CDR2 SASEGT, per germline. This CDR3 has 15 residues. J lost 0 bases, V lost 6 bases, and 7 bases had no gene match.

This sequence joins TRBV7-8 and TRBJ2-6; perhaps TRBD1 as D (6 bases). Germline V gene data show CDR1 as SGHVS and CDR2 as FQNEAQ. This CDR3 comprises 17 residues. Trimming removed 5 bases from V and 2 bases from J, with 16 bases in between. The CDR3 DNA follows: TGTGCCAGCAGCATACGAAAGGGGGTAGCTGGGGCCAACGTCCTGACTTTC. Its translation: CASSIRKGVAGANVLTF.

This chain uses TRBV25-1 with TRBJ1-1; TRBD1 agrees at 7 bases. The V segment lost 6 bases and the J segment 0 bases; nucleotides outside the gene matches: 1. The CDR3 covers 13 residues. The V gene's germline CDR1 is MGHDK and CDR2 SYGVNS. DNA of the CDR3: TGTGCCAGCAGAACAGGGGTGAACACTGAAGCTTTCTTT. Its protein is CASRTGVNTEAFF.

The genes are TRBV6-5 and TRBJ1-1, with 9 bases lining up with TRBD1. This CDR3 has 12 amino acids. Germline V gene data show CDR1 as MNHEY and CDR2 as SVGAGI. J gave up 7 bases and V 6 bases, and 3 bases lay outside the gene matches. CDR3 amino acids: CASRLTGGEAFF. The CDR3 DNA follows: TGTGCCAGCAGATTGACAGGGGGTGAAGCTTTCTTT.

V gene TRBV4-1 combines with J gene TRBJ2-7; D might be TRBD1 (6 bases). V shed 4 bases and J shed 0 bases, with 13 bases lying between them. Germline values: CDR1 MGHRA, CDR2 YSYEKL. The CDR3 consists of 15 residues. CDR3 in DNA: TGCGCCAGCAGCCTGGACAGCAGGAGCTCCTACGAGCAGTACTTC. It codes for CASSLDSRSSYEQYF.

This clone appeared once. V usage is TRBV10-2 and J usage is TRBJ1-6; D remains unclear. The CDR3 runs to 15 residues. Germline loops: CDR1 WSHSY, CDR2 SAAADI. The ends were cut back, 0 bases at V and 10 bases at J, with 13 bases in the middle. CDR3 bases: TGCGCCAGCAGTGAGTCGGAGGGTCTTCGGTCACCCCTCCACTTT. This sequence encodes CASSESEGLRSPLHF.

Written as DNA, the CDR3 is TGTGCCAGCTCAAGACAGGGGGCGTTTGAAAAACTGTTTTTT. It is translated as CASSRQGAFEKLFF. The chain combines TRBV6-1 with TRBJ1-4; 10 bases line up with TRBD1. V trimming: 8 bases; J trimming: 7 bases; junction bases outside the gene matches: 7. Germline V gene sequence: CDR1 MNHNS, CDR2 SASEGT. The CDR3 runs to 14 residues.

The V and J genes are TRBV6-5 and TRBJ1-2; TRBD1 matches 9 bases. CDR1 is MNHEY and CDR2 is SVGAGI in the germline V gene. The CDR3 length is 14 residues. With 5 bases clipped from V and 7 bases from J, the junction kept 8 bases outside the gene matches. CDR3 residues: CASSRLQGAFGYTF. CDR3 sequence (DNA): TGTGCCAGCAGTCGCCTACAGGGGGCTTTTGGCTACACCTTC.

The CDR3 DNA reads as TGCGCCAGCAGCCAAGCGGACAGGGTGGGCTACGAGCAGTACTTC. The encoded protein is CASSQADRVGYEQYF. The genes are TRBV4-1 and TRBJ2-7; 8 positions match TRBD1. V dropped 1 base and J dropped 3; count of bases not matched to a gene: 5. The CDR3 has 15 amino acids. CDR1 and CDR2 from the germline V gene are MGHRA and YSYEKL.

This clone is a singleton in its sample. This chain links TRBV6-1 with TRBJ2-3, with a weak D call TRBD2 (5 bases). V was pared by 8 bases and J by 8 bases, with 17 bases between. CDR3 size: 13 residues. CDR1 and CDR2 from the germline V gene are MNHNS and SASEGT. As DNA, the CDR3 is TGTGCCAGCCTAGCATTCGCCCCTGGTACGCAGTATTTT. Translating it yields CASLAFAPGTQYF.

This rearrangement joins TRBV28 to TRBJ2-7, with TRBD1 matching 9 bases. The CDR3 loop spans 13 amino acids. V lost 5 bases to trimming and J lost 2 bases; unmatched junction nucleotides: 1. Looked up from germline, CDR1 is MDHEN and CDR2 is SYDVKM. CDR3 loop: CASSGQGPYEQYF. The CDR3 nucleotides read TGTGCCAGCAGTGGACAGGGGCCCTACGAGCAGTACTTC.

V usage is TRBV30 and J usage is TRBJ2-5; D is perhaps TRBD1 (6 bases). The CDR3 loop spans 16 amino acids. Germline CDR1 reads GTSNPN; CDR2 reads SVGIG (reference sequence). Trimming cost V 5 bases and J 3 bases, with 22 bases left between them. This CDR3 is CAWWNQGRKNKETQYF. CDR3 nucleotides: TGTGCCTGGTGGAATCAGGGGCGCAAAAACAAAGAGACCCAGTACTTC.

The genes are TRBV6-6 and TRBJ2-5; 13 nucleotides match TRBD2. V lost 1 base to trimming and J lost 13 bases; unmatched junction nucleotides: 9. There are 15 residues in the CDR3. Germline assignment: CDR1 MNHNY and CDR2 SVGAGI (reference sequence). CDR3 in amino acids: CASSYFGLAGDFGYF. The CDR3 DNA follows: TGTGCCAGCAGTTACTTTGGACTAGCGGGGGATTTCGGGTACTTC.

The chain links TRBV7-9 to TRBJ1-2; 7 bases fit TRBD1. Trimming removed 1 base from V and 7 bases from J; junction bases left unmatched: 6. CDR3 length: 14 residues. Germline values: CDR1 SEHNR, CDR2 FQNEAQ (reference sequence). Written as DNA, the CDR3 is TGTGCCAGCAGCTTAGAGACAGGGTGGGGTGGCTACACCTTC. As protein: CASSLETGWGGYTF.

The chain has TRBV5-6 and TRBJ2-1, with D possibly matching TRBD2 (6 bases). The CDR3 consists of 16 residues. Germline CDR1 SGHDT, CDR2 YYEEEE. Trimming pared 1 base from V and 4 bases from J, leaving 15 bases between. The CDR3, as DNA: TGTGCCAGCAGCTTGTCAGGAGTAGCGGCGTACAATGAGCAGTTCTTC. Translation: CASSLSGVAAYNEQFF. The variable domain in full, completed from reference TRBV5-6 and TRBJ2-1, reads DAGVTQSPTHLIKTRGQQVTLRCSPKSGHDTVSWYQQALGQGPQFIFQYYEEEERQRGNFPDRFSGHQFPNYSSELNVNALLLGDSALYLCASSLSGVAAYNEQFFGPGTRLTVL.

V gene TRBV18 combines with J gene TRBJ1-2; 8 bases fit TRBD1. This CDR3 spans 15 amino acids. V lost 2 bases and J lost 2; bases outside the gene matches: 4. CDR1 is KGHSH, CDR2 LQKENI, per germline. CDR3: CASSPVRQGNYGYTF. The CDR3 coding sequence is TGTGCCAGCTCACCAGTAAGACAGGGGAACTATGGCTACACCTTC. Full variable domain (remainder filled in from reference TRBV18 and TRBJ1-2): NAGVMQNPRHLVRRRGQEARLRCSPMKGHSHVYWYRQLPEEGLKFMVYLQKENIIDESGMPKERFSAEFPKEGPSILRIQQVVRGDSAAYFCASSPVRQGNYGYTFGSGTRLTVV.

This clone was seen more than once but under ten times. The chain employs TRBV6-1 and TRBJ2-1, with 9 bases fitting TRBD2. The V and J ends lost 7 bases and 6 bases, in that order; junction bases with no gene match: 7. Germline CDR1 reads MNHNS; CDR2 reads SASEGT. The CDR3 loop spans 14 amino acids. CDR3 sequence reads: CASTPGLALNEQFF. CDR3 nucleotides: TGTGCCAGCACCCCGGGACTAGCCCTCAATGAGCAGTTCTTC.

This clone was seen just once. V and J are TRBV27 and TRBJ1-5, with TRBD1 as a possible D gene (6 bases). The CDR3 totals 17 residues. The germline V gene has CDR1 MNHEY and CDR2 SMNVEV (reference sequence). Trimming shortened V by 5 bases and J by 3 bases, and 20 bases separated the two germline ends. The DNA of the CDR3 is TGTGCCAGCAGTCTCACCGCGGACAGTCTAAACAATCAGCCCCAGCATTTT. Amino acids: CASSLTADSLNNQPQHF.

Regarding this clone: The same CDR3 can be traced to other DNA sequences in this sample. The rearrangement links TRBV7-9 to TRBJ2-5; D unresolved. Trimming removed 2 bases from V and 1 base from J, with 5 bases in between. This CDR3 has 13 residues. CDR1 SEHNR and CDR2 FQNEAQ come from the germline V gene (reference sequence). This chain's CDR3 is CASSLFLQETQYF. DNA for the CDR3: TGTGCCAGCAGCTTATTTCTCCAAGAGACCCAGTACTTC.

The rearrangement uses TRBV30 and TRBJ2-7, with D maybe TRBD2 (6 bases). Germline values: CDR1 GTSNPN, CDR2 SVGIG (reference sequence). Between the trimmed V and J ends, which lost 7 bases and 0 bases, there was a span of 19 bases. CDR3 length: 15 residues. CDR3 sequence: CASSGWGVHSYEQYF. The CDR3 coding sequence is TGTGCCTCTTCAGGCTGGGGGGTCCACTCCTACGAGCAGTACTTC.

This clone was seen only once. The chain has TRBV4-3 and TRBJ2-5, with 9 bases matching TRBD2. Germline CDR1 reads LGHNA; CDR2 reads YSLEER. CDR3 length: 15 amino acids. The trim removed 2 bases at V and 4 bases at J, leaving 5 bases unmatched. CDR3 amino acids: CASSQTTSGGETQYF. Here the CDR3 DNA reads TGCGCCAGCAGCCAAACGACTAGCGGTGGAGAGACCCAGTACTTC.

Comments on this clone: The junction departs from the called germline gene at one end, perhaps through a read error. V and J are TRBV6-1 and TRBJ1-2; D ambiguous. Germline V gives CDR1 MNHNS, CDR2 SASEGT. CDR3 length: 15 amino acids. Here the CDR3 reads CASREARNGYYGYTF. The DNA for the CDR3 is TGTGCCAGCAGGGAAGCCAGGAATGGCTACTATGGCTACACCTTC.

The rearrangement uses TRBV5-1 and TRBJ2-3; TRBD1 agrees at 11 bases. The trim removed 3 bases at V and 6 bases at J, leaving 0 bases unmatched. Germline CDR1 and CDR2: SGHRS and YFSETQ. The CDR3 extends over 13 amino acids. The CDR3 nucleotides are TGCGCCAGCAGCTGGACAGGGGGCGATACGCAGTATTTT. Its protein is CASSWTGGDTQYF.

This clone was counted a single time. The chain is built from TRBV5-4 and TRBJ2-5; 10 bases are a match to TRBD2. With 0 bases clipped from V and 5 bases from J, the junction kept 4 bases outside the gene matches. Germline V lookup: CDR1 SGHNT, CDR2 YYREEE (reference sequence). This CDR3 comprises 15 residues. CDR3 in amino acids: CASSLVGTSAETQYF. CDR3 coding DNA: TGTGCCAGCAGCTTGGTGGGGACTAGCGCCGAGACCCAGTACTTC.

This clone has more than one count but fewer than ten. The J gene is TRBJ2-7, the V gene TRBV11-2; 7 bases are shared with TRBD1. Trimming removed 3 bases from V and 6 bases from J; junction bases left unmatched: 8. Germline V CDR1 and CDR2: SGHAT, FQNNGV. The CDR3 contains 14 residues. CDR3 DNA sequence: TGTGCCAGCAGCTTGTCGGACAGGCGAGGCGAGCAGTACTTC. This codes for CASSLSDRRGEQYF.

This rearrangement joins TRBV7-6 to TRBJ2-7; D perhaps matches TRBD1 (5 bases). From germline, CDR1 is SGHVS and CDR2 FNYEAQ. V was trimmed by 11 bases and J by 3 bases, leaving 20 bases between them. The CDR3 sequence is 14 residues long. CDR3: CASQRTPALYEQYF. The DNA of the CDR3 is TGTGCCTCACAGAGGACACCCGCCCTCTACGAGCAGTACTTC.

The chain carries TRBV6-5 and TRBJ1-4; 10 bases are a match to TRBD1. Looked up from germline, CDR1 is MNHEY and CDR2 is SVGAGI. CDR3 length: 15 residues. V dropped 5 bases and J dropped 7; count of bases not matched to a gene: 7. In nucleotides, the CDR3 is TGTGCCAGCAGTATAGAGACAGGGGGCCTTGAAAAACTGTTTTTT. It translates to CASSIETGGLEKLFF.